These T cell receptor beta chains were read from a single sample in a study of blood T cell repertoires in COVID-19. Generated by immunoSEQ multiplex PCR, the TCRdb table keeps only in-frame clones and is missing some. The sample contains just under 250,000 clones, 80% to 90% of which appear only once. The sequencing sample was made of PBMCs or T cells enriched from blood (not recorded which). These receptors were obtained from a woman aged 25 to 39 who had recovered from COVID-19. Each CDR3 is given with its conserved first and last residue. Fields, in order: clone size, J gene, D gene, V gene, CDR3 protein, CDR3 DNA. D genes are given only for firm matches. A clone size is listed for some rows: how often the clone was seen (once, few, many), or a class if it is expanded.

clone size: few; J gene: TRBJ2-1; D gene: TRBD2; V gene: TRBV19; CDR3 protein: CASSQLAGGRNEQFF; CDR3 DNA: TGTGCCAGTAGTCAACTAGCGGGAGGTCGGAATGAGCAGTTCTTC
clone size: .; J gene: TRBJ1-2; D gene: .; V gene: TRBV27; CDR3 protein: CASSFTSLWAINYGYTF; CDR3 DNA: TGTGCCAGCAGTTTTACCTCCCTTTGGGCAATTAACTATGGCTACACCTTC
clone size: .; J gene: TRBJ1-2; D gene: .; V gene: TRBV18; CDR3 protein: CASSILGEKDGYTF; CDR3 DNA: TGTGCCAGCTCGATCTTAGGGGAAAAGGATGGCTACACCTTC
clone size: .; J gene: TRBJ2-5; D gene: .; V gene: TRBV7-2; CDR3 protein: CASSLDGGRQETQYF; CDR3 DNA: TGTGCCAGCAGCTTAGATGGAGGGCGGCAAGAGACCCAGTACTTC
clone size: .; J gene: TRBJ1-1; D gene: .; V gene: TRBV27; CDR3 protein: CASRVVASTEAFF; CDR3 DNA: TGTGCCAGCAGGGTAGTTGCTAGCACTGAAGCTTTCTTT
clone size: once; J gene: TRBJ2-7; D gene: .; V gene: TRBV27; CDR3 protein: CASSLADPYSYEQYF; CDR3 DNA: TGTGCCAGCAGTTTAGCGGATCCTTACTCCTACGAGCAGTACTTC
clone size: .; J gene: TRBJ2-1; D gene: TRBD2; V gene: TRBV28; CDR3 protein: CASSGAGGSSYNEQFF; CDR3 DNA: TGTGCCAGCAGTGGAGCGGGAGGGAGCTCCTACAATGAGCAGTTCTTC
clone size: once; J gene: TRBJ2-1; D gene: .; V gene: TRBV14; CDR3 protein: CASSQLQGSIYNEQFF; CDR3 DNA: TGTGCCAGCAGCCAGCTTCAGGGCTCTATCTACAATGAGCAGTTCTTC
clone size: .; J gene: TRBJ2-1; D gene: TRBD2; V gene: TRBV10-3; CDR3 protein: CAISESLAVSYNEQFF; CDR3 DNA: TGTGCCATCAGTGAGTCCCTAGCGGTATCCTACAATGAGCAGTTCTTC
clone size: .; J gene: TRBJ2-7; D gene: TRBD2; V gene: TRBV7-2; CDR3 protein: CASSPFLAGISVGEQYF; CDR3 DNA: TGTGCCAGCAGCCCCTTCCTAGCGGGAATTTCGGTTGGAGAGCAGTACTTC
clone size: .; J gene: TRBJ1-5; D gene: .; V gene: TRBV19; CDR3 protein: CASSIVEGRQPQHF; CDR3 DNA: TGTGCCAGTAGTATTGTGGAGGGCCGACAGCCCCAGCATTTT
clone size: .; J gene: TRBJ2-2; D gene: .; V gene: TRBV6-4; CDR3 protein: CASSPGTSGTGELFF; CDR3 DNA: TGTGCCAGCAGTCCCGGGACATCAGGCACCGGGGAGCTGTTTTTT
clone size: .; J gene: TRBJ1-2; D gene: .; V gene: TRBV10-3; CDR3 protein: CAIKSQGQQVDYGYTF; CDR3 DNA: TGTGCCATCAAAAGCCAAGGACAACAGGTTGACTATGGCTACACCTTC
clone size: .; J gene: TRBJ1-1; D gene: .; V gene: TRBV6-5; CDR3 protein: CASRMIVVSEAFF; CDR3 DNA: TGTGCCAGCAGAATGATTGTAGTTTCTGAAGCTTTCTTT
clone size: once; J gene: TRBJ2-1; D gene: .; V gene: TRBV5-6; CDR3 protein: CASSLGGSSYNEQFF; CDR3 DNA: TGTGCCAGCAGCTTAGGAGGTAGCTCCTACAATGAGCAGTTCTTC
clone size: few; J gene: TRBJ2-2; D gene: TRBD2; V gene: TRBV10-3; CDR3 protein: CAISVAGAGTGELFF; CDR3 DNA: TGTGCCATCAGTGTAGCGGGAGCCGGAACCGGGGAGCTGTTTTTT
clone size: .; J gene: TRBJ1-6; D gene: .; V gene: TRBV2; CDR3 protein: CASSDETVGIGTLHF; CDR3 DNA: TGTGCCAGCAGCGATGAGACAGTCGGAATAGGAACCCTCCACTTT
clone size: .; J gene: TRBJ2-3; D gene: TRBD1; V gene: TRBV28; CDR3 protein: CASRKQGHTQYF; CDR3 DNA: TGTGCCAGCAGGAAACAGGGGCATACGCAGTATTTT
clone size: few; J gene: TRBJ1-2; D gene: .; V gene: TRBV6-1; CDR3 protein: CASSEAPQSGYTF; CDR3 DNA: TGTGCCAGCAGTGAAGCCCCACAGAGCGGCTACACCTTC
clone size: few; J gene: TRBJ2-1; D gene: .; V gene: TRBV19; CDR3 protein: CASRDYLNEQFF; CDR3 DNA: TGTGCCAGTAGGGACTACCTCAATGAGCAGTTCTTC
clone size: .; J gene: TRBJ1-1; D gene: TRBD1; V gene: TRBV3-1/TRBV3-2; CDR3 protein: CASSPFFGQANTEAFF; CDR3 DNA: TGTGCCAGCAGCCCTTTTTTCGGACAGGCCAACACTGAAGCTTTCTTT
clone size: .; J gene: TRBJ2-5; D gene: .; V gene: TRBV28; CDR3 protein: CASSPPHGISETQYF; CDR3 DNA: TGTGCCAGCAGTCCCCCCCACGGTATATCGGAGACCCAGTACTTC
clone size: once; J gene: TRBJ2-2; D gene: TRBD2; V gene: TRBV5-8; CDR3 protein: CASRPRLAGDVGELFF; CDR3 DNA: TGTGCCAGCAGACCACGACTAGCGGGAGATGTCGGGGAGCTGTTTTTT
clone size: .; J gene: TRBJ2-3; D gene: .; V gene: TRBV7-3; CDR3 protein: CASSSFLTSTDTQYF; CDR3 DNA: TGTGCCAGCAGCTCGTTCCTGACTAGCACAGATACGCAGTATTTT
clone size: .; J gene: TRBJ2-1; D gene: TRBD2; V gene: TRBV14; CDR3 protein: CASSPQAGAYNEQFF; CDR3 DNA: TGTGCCAGCAGCCCCCAGGCGGGGGCCTACAATGAGCAGTTCTTC
clone size: .; J gene: TRBJ1-2; D gene: TRBD1; V gene: TRBV13; CDR3 protein: CASSPRDREFHGYTF; CDR3 DNA: TGTGCCAGCAGCCCGAGGGACAGGGAGTTCCATGGCTACACCTTC
clone size: .; J gene: TRBJ1-5; D gene: TRBD1; V gene: TRBV10-3; CDR3 protein: CAISDGTGGPYSNQPQHF; CDR3 DNA: TGTGCCATCAGCGATGGGACAGGGGGTCCTTATAGCAATCAGCCCCAGCATTTT
clone size: .; J gene: TRBJ2-1; D gene: .; V gene: TRBV4-1; CDR3 protein: CASSQGVWGQLYNEQFF; CDR3 DNA: TGCGCCAGCAGCCAAGGGGTATGGGGACAACTTTACAATGAGCAGTTCTTC
clone size: .; J gene: TRBJ1-5; D gene: .; V gene: TRBV28; CDR3 protein: CASSLLGQPQHF; CDR3 DNA: TGTGCCAGCAGTTTACTAGGCCAGCCCCAGCATTTT
clone size: .; J gene: TRBJ1-5; D gene: .; V gene: TRBV27; CDR3 protein: CASSLSIRGNQPQHF; CDR3 DNA: TGTGCCAGCAGTTTATCGATACGGGGAAATCAGCCCCAGCATTTT
clone size: .; J gene: TRBJ1-5; D gene: .; V gene: TRBV2; CDR3 protein: CASRSGRRQPQHF; CDR3 DNA: TGTGCCAGCAGGTCTGGGCGGAGGCAGCCCCAGCATTTT
clone size: .; J gene: TRBJ2-3; D gene: .; V gene: TRBV7-9; CDR3 protein: CASSPAPAGLSTDTQYF; CDR3 DNA: TGTGCCAGCAGCCCGGCCCCCGCAGGATTATCCACAGATACGCAGTATTTT
clone size: .; J gene: TRBJ1-1; D gene: .; V gene: TRBV4-2; CDR3 protein: CASSPQGRGTEAFF; CDR3 DNA: TGTGCCAGCAGCCCTCAGGGGAGGGGCACTGAAGCTTTCTTT
clone size: .; J gene: TRBJ1-3; D gene: TRBD1; V gene: TRBV7-8; CDR3 protein: CASSLRGSRTGTAVSGNTIYF; CDR3 DNA: TGTGCCAGCAGCTTAAGGGGCTCGAGGACAGGGACCGCTGTGTCTGGAAACACCATATATTTT
clone size: .; J gene: TRBJ1-2; D gene: .; V gene: TRBV27; CDR3 protein: CASSSNRQPYGYTF; CDR3 DNA: TGTGCCAGCAGTTCCAATCGACAGCCCTATGGCTACACCTTC
clone size: .; J gene: TRBJ1-1; D gene: .; V gene: TRBV18; CDR3 protein: CASSPPWNRATEAFF; CDR3 DNA: TGTGCCAGCTCACCACCGTGGAACAGGGCCACTGAAGCTTTCTTT
clone size: .; J gene: TRBJ2-2; D gene: TRBD1; V gene: TRBV5-1; CDR3 protein: CASSPYGQGPGGTGELFF; CDR3 DNA: TGCGCCAGCAGCCCCTACGGACAGGGGCCGGGGGGCACCGGGGAGCTGTTTTTT
clone size: .; J gene: TRBJ2-1; D gene: TRBD2; V gene: TRBV29-1; CDR3 protein: CSVDWTSGPYNEQFF; CDR3 DNA: TGCAGCGTGGATTGGACTAGCGGGCCCTACAATGAGCAGTTCTTC
clone size: .; J gene: TRBJ2-2; D gene: TRBD1; V gene: TRBV23-1; CDR3 protein: CASSQNPGQGTGELFF; CDR3 DNA: TGCGCCAGCAGTCAAAATCCGGGACAGGGCACCGGGGAGCTGTTTTTT
clone size: .; J gene: TRBJ1-1; D gene: .; V gene: TRBV3-1/TRBV3-2; CDR3 protein: CASSQALNRVFFEAFF; CDR3 DNA: TGTGCCAGCAGCCAAGCTCTAAACAGGGTCTTTTTTGAAGCTTTCTTT
clone size: few; J gene: TRBJ2-7; D gene: TRBD2; V gene: TRBV4-1; CDR3 protein: CASSQTSGRAYEQYF; CDR3 DNA: TGCGCCAGCAGCCAAACTAGCGGGAGGGCCTACGAGCAGTACTTC